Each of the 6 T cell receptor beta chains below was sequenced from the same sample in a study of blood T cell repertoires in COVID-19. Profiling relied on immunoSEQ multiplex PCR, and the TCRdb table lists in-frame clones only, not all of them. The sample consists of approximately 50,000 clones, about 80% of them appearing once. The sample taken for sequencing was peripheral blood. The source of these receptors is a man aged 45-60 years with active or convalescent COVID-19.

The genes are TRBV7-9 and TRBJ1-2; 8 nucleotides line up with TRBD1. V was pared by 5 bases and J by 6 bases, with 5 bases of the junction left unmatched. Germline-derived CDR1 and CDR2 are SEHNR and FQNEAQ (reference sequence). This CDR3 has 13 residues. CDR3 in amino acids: CASSPQTGDGYTF. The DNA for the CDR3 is TGTGCCAGCAGCCCTCAGACAGGGGATGGCTACACCTTC.

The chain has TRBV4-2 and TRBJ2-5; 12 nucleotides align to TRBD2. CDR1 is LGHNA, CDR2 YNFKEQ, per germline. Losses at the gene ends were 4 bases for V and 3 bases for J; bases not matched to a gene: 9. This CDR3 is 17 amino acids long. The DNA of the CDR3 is TGTGCCAGCAGCCTTGGGCTAGCGGGGGGGCCAGAAGAGACCCAGTACTTC. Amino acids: CASSLGLAGGPEETQYF.

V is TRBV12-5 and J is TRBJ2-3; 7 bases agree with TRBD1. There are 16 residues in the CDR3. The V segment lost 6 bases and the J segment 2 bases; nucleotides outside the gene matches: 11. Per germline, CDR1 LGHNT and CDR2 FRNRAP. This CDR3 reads CASGPPGQSFTDTQYF. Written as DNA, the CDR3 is TGTGCTAGTGGCCCACCGGGACAGTCGTTCACAGATACGCAGTATTTT.

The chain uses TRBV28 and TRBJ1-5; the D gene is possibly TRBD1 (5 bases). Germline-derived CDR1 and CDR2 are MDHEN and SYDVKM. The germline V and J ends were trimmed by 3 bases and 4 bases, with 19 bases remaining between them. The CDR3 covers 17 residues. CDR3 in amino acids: CASSFMGGRRGNQPQHF. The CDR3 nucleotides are TGTGCCAGCAGTTTTATGGGGGGTAGGCGGGGGAATCAGCCCCAGCATTTT.

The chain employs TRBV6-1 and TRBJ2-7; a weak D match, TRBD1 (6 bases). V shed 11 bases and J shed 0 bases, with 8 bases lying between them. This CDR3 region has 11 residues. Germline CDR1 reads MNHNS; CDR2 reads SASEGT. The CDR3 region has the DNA TGTGCCGTGGGGGCCTCCTACGAGCAGTACTTC. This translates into CAVGASYEQYF.

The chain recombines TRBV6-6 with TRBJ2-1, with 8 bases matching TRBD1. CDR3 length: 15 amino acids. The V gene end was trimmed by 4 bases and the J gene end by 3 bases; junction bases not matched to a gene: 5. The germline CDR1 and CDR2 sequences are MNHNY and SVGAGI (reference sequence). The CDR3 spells CASSLPTGGYNEQFF. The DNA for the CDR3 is TGTGCCAGCAGTTTACCCACAGGGGGCTACAATGAGCAGTTCTTC.